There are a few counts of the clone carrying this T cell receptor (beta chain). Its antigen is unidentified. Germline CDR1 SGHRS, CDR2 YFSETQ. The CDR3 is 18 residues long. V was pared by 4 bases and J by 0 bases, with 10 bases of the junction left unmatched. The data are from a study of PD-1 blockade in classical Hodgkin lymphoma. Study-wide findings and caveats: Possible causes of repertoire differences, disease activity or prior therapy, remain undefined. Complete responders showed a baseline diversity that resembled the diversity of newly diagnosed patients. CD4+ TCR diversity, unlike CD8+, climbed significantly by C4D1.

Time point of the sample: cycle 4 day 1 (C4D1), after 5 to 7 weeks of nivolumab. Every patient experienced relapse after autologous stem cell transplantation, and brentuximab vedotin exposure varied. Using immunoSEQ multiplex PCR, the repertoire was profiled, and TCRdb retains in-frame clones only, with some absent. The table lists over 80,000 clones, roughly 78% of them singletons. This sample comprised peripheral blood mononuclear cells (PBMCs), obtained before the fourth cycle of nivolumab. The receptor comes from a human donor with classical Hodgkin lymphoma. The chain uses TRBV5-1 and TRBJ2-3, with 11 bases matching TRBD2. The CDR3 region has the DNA TGCGCCAGCAGCCGCCTTAGCGGGGGGGTCCCTAGCACAGATACGCAGTATTTT. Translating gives CASSRLSGGVPSTDTQYF. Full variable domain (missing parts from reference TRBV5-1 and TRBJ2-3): KAGVTQTPRYLIKTRGQQVTLSCSPISGHRSVSWYQQTPGQGLQFLFEYFSETQRNKGNFPGRFSGRQFSNSRSEMNVSTLELGDSALYLCASSRLSGGVPSTDTQYFGPGTRLTVL.